This passage covers 25 T cell receptor beta chains from one sample sequenced in a study of blood T cell repertoires in COVID-19. Libraries were prepared by immunoSEQ multiplex PCR; TCRdb keeps only in-frame clonotypes and omits some of them. The table shows about 88,000 clones, with roughly 89% occurring only once. The sequencing input was peripheral blood. Source of these receptors: a woman of 80 years or more with active COVID-19.

The V gene is TRBV25-1, the J gene TRBJ2-6; TRBD1 might be the D (6 bases). From germline, CDR1 is MGHDK and CDR2 SYGVNS. The CDR3 sequence is 15 residues long. Trimming stripped 4 bases from V and 2 bases from J, with 9 bases between. In nucleotides, the CDR3 is TGTGCCAGCAGTGTACAGGGTGCTGGGGCCAACGTCCTGACTTTC. Translated: CASSVQGAGANVLTF.

The V call is TRBV11-2, the J call TRBJ2-6, with 10 bases lining up with TRBD2. Germline assignment: CDR1 SGHAT and CDR2 FQNNGV. V lost 5 bases and J lost 3; bases outside the gene matches: 7. The CDR3 covers 17 residues. Here the CDR3 DNA reads TGTGCCAGCAGCGTTAGCGGGAGGCAGAATGGGGCCAACGTCCTGACTTTC. Translating it yields CASSVSGRQNGANVLTF. The complete variable domain, with remaining parts taken from reference TRBV11-2 and TRBJ2-6, reads EAGVAQSPRYKIIEKRQSVAFWCNPISGHATLYWYQQILGQGPKLLIQFQNNGVVDDSQLPKDRFSAERLKGVDSTLKIQPAKLEDSAVYLCASSVSGRQNGANVLTFGAGSRLTVL.

This chain uses TRBV19 with TRBJ2-1, with D maybe TRBD2 (6 bases). Trimming stripped 3 bases from V and 0 bases from J, with 9 bases between. Germline CDR1 and CDR2: LNHDA and SQIVND (reference sequence). This CDR3 has 15 residues. The CDR3 loop reads CASSISGSSYNEQFF. The CDR3 region has the DNA TGTGCCAGTAGTATCTCCGGGAGCTCCTACAATGAGCAGTTCTTC.

This sequence joins TRBV5-1 and TRBJ1-3; possibly TRBD1 for D (6 bases). The CDR3 has 15 amino acids. V lost 4 bases and J 0 bases, leaving 11 bases between the germline ends. Germline V gives CDR1 SGHRS, CDR2 YFSETQ. CDR3 nucleotide sequence: TGCGCCAGCAGCAATACAGGGAGCTCTGGAAACACCATATATTTT. This gives the protein CASSNTGSSGNTIYF.

Worth noting for this clone: Its ends do not fully match the called genes, so a read error is possible. The chain recombines TRBV7-2 with TRBJ2-1, with 8 bases lining up with TRBD1. Germline CDR1 and CDR2: SGHTA and FQGNSA. This CDR3 has 13 amino acids. CDR3 in amino acids: CASSLGSRGPRLF. CDR3 nucleotide sequence: TGTGCCAGCAGCCTGGGGAGCAGGGGGCCGAGGCTCTTC.

The chain combines TRBV6-2 or TRBV6-3 with TRBJ2-1; weak D call: TRBD2 (5 bases). The germline V gene has CDR1 MNHEY and CDR2 SVGEGT. The CDR3 has 18 amino acids. Trimming stripped 2 bases from V and 4 bases from J, with 21 bases between. The CDR3 DNA reads as TGTGCCAGCAGTTACGACCATGACGGACTCCCGGGGTACAATGAGCAGTTCTTC. Amino acids: CASSYDHDGLPGYNEQFF.

The chain has TRBV3-1 (or the pseudogene TRBV3-2) and TRBJ1-6, with D uncertain. The V gene's germline CDR1 is LGHDT and CDR2 YNNKEL (reference sequence). V was shortened by 4 bases and J by 6 bases, with 7 bases between the two germline ends. The CDR3 covers 13 residues. In DNA form, the CDR3 reads TGTGCCAGCAGCCGCATAGTTAATTCACCCCTCCACTTT. Translation: CASSRIVNSPLHF.

This clone showed up just once. The J gene is TRBJ2-7, the V gene TRBV11-1, with D uncertain. V was pared by 2 bases and J by 6 bases, with 8 bases between. CDR1 and CDR2 from the germline V gene are SGHAT and FQDESV (reference sequence). The CDR3 runs to 12 residues. The CDR3 DNA reads as TGTGCCAGCAGCTTATGGCCCCTCGAGCAGTACTTC. It is translated as CASSLWPLEQYF.

The table lists this clone with a count of one. The chain links TRBV11-3 to TRBJ1-1, with 7 positions matching TRBD1. With 6 bases clipped from V and 1 base from J, the junction kept 5 bases outside the gene matches. In germline, CDR1 is SGHNT, CDR2 YENEEA. This CDR3 is 14 amino acids long. The CDR3 protein is CASSITGENTEAFF. The CDR3 coding sequence is TGTGCCAGCAGTATTACAGGGGAGAACACTGAAGCTTTCTTT. Based on the CDR3 plus reference TRBV11-3 and TRBJ1-1, the full variable domain is EAGVVQSPRYKIIEKKQPVAFWCNPISGHNTLYWYLQNLGQGPELLIRYENEEAVDDSQLPKDRFSAERLKGVDSTLKIQPAELGDSAVYLCASSITGENTEAFFGQGTRLTVV.

This sequence joins TRBV19 and TRBJ1-5; TRBD1 matches 7 bases. This CDR3 region has 12 residues. CDR1 and CDR2 from the germline V gene are LNHDA and SQIVND (reference sequence). V lost 5 bases, J lost 7 bases, and 2 bases stayed unmatched. CDR3 sequence: CASSRQGQPQHF. The DNA of the CDR3 is TGTGCCAGTAGTCGACAGGGACAGCCCCAGCATTTT.

The gene calls are TRBV9 and TRBJ2-3; no clear D gene. CDR3 size: 16 residues. Germline V gives CDR1 SGDLS, CDR2 YYNGEE. Trimming took 0 bases from V and 0 from J, leaving 11 bases between them. CDR3 loop: CASSVESGHSTDTQYF. The DNA for the CDR3 is TGTGCCAGCAGCGTAGAGTCAGGTCATAGCACAGATACGCAGTATTTT.

The chain carries TRBV7-3 and TRBJ2-1, with 9 bases identical to TRBD2. CDR1 is SGHTA and CDR2 is FQGTGA in the germline V gene. This CDR3 is built from 15 residues. Germline trimming cut 2 bases from V and 6 bases from J; bases unmatched to any gene: 5. The DNA of the CDR3 is TGTGCCAGCAGCTTAGGGGCGGGAGGGCCCAATGAGCAGTTCTTC. Encoded protein: CASSLGAGGPNEQFF.

The V gene is TRBV20-1, the J gene TRBJ2-7; 11 positions match TRBD1. This CDR3 comprises 15 residues. The germline CDR1 and CDR2 sequences are DFQATT and SNEGSKA (reference sequence). Trimming removed 3 bases from V and 2 bases from J; junction bases left unmatched: 6. In nucleotides, the CDR3 is TGCAGTGCTAGTGATCCGGGACAGGGGGCCTACGAGCAGTACTTC. It specifies CSASDPGQGAYEQYF.

The chain combines TRBV3-1 (or the pseudogene TRBV3-2) with TRBJ1-1; 9 positions match TRBD1. The J segment lost 3 bases and the V segment lost 0 bases, leaving 2 bases of the junction unmatched. This CDR3 is built from 15 residues. Germline values: CDR1 LGHDT, CDR2 YNNKEL (reference sequence). Written as DNA, the CDR3 is TGTGCCAGCAGCCAAGATAGGACAGGGGACACTGAAGCTTTCTTT. It is translated as CASSQDRTGDTEAFF.

The CDR3 region has the DNA TGTGCCAGCAGCGCCGGGGGGGCGAACACTGAAGCTTTCTTT. Translation gives CASSAGGANTEAFF. The chain joins TRBV7-2 to TRBJ1-1; D might be TRBD1 (6 bases). Germline lookup yields CDR1 SGHTA and CDR2 FQGNSA. The CDR3 loop spans 14 amino acids. Trimming took off 5 bases at V and 1 base at J, with 11 bases between the two ends.

The chain recombines TRBV2 with TRBJ1-2; D remains unclear. The CDR3 contains 11 residues. Trimming stripped 6 bases from V and 4 bases from J, with 6 bases between. Germline V gene sequence: CDR1 SNHLY, CDR2 FYNNEI. As DNA, the CDR3 is TGTGCCAGCAGCGATAGCTATGGCTACACCTTC. Translated, it gives CASSDSYGYTF.

J is TRBJ1-1 and V is TRBV4-3; 7 positions agree with TRBD1. The CDR3 has 15 residues. The V gene end was trimmed by 0 bases and the J gene end by 3 bases; junction bases not matched to a gene: 4. Germline lookup yields CDR1 LGHNA and CDR2 YSLEER. CDR3 region: CASSQDPTGYTEAFF. The CDR3 bases are TGCGCCAGCAGCCAAGATCCGACAGGGTACACTGAAGCTTTCTTT.

The genes are TRBV4-1 and TRBJ2-3; 7 bases are a match to TRBD2. CDR3 size: 16 residues. With 2 bases clipped from V and 4 bases from J, the junction kept 9 bases outside the gene matches. Germline V CDR1 and CDR2: MGHRA, YSYEKL. CDR3 loop: CASSQSRAGAADTQYF. CDR3 sequence (DNA): TGCGCCAGCAGCCAATCAAGGGCGGGAGCGGCAGATACGCAGTATTTT.

The chain links TRBV7-9 to TRBJ2-3, with a weak D call TRBD1 (5 bases). V lost 2 bases and J 1 base, leaving 13 bases between the germline ends. The CDR3 has 16 amino acids. Germline-derived CDR1 and CDR2 are SEHNR and FQNEAQ (reference sequence). CDR3 loop: CASSLIAGLGTDTQYF. For the CDR3, the DNA is TGTGCCAGCAGCTTAATCGCAGGGTTGGGCACAGATACGCAGTATTTT.

This chain links TRBV15 with TRBJ2-1, with 10 bases aligning to TRBD1. CDR3 length: 16 residues. Germline trimming cut 1 base from V and 7 bases from J; bases unmatched to any gene: 7. Germline CDR1 reads LNHNV; CDR2 reads YYDKDF (reference sequence). DNA for the CDR3: TGTGCCACCAGCAGAGCTAGACAGGGGGCCAAAAATGAGCAGTTCTTC. Encoded protein: CATSRARQGAKNEQFF.

The V and J genes are TRBV28 and TRBJ2-3; no clear D gene. Germline V lookup: CDR1 MDHEN, CDR2 SYDVKM. The germline V and J ends were trimmed by 7 bases and 0 bases, with 14 bases remaining between them. The CDR3 extends over 15 amino acids. The CDR3 DNA reads TGTGCCAGCACCCGAGCCTCACCTAGCACAGATACGCAGTATTTT. It is translated as CASTRASPSTDTQYF.

The chain links TRBV11-3 to TRBJ2-7; a possible D gene is TRBD2 (6 bases). CDR1 and CDR2 from the germline V gene are SGHNT and YENEEA. This CDR3 is 12 amino acids long. The V gene lost 3 bases and the J gene lost 6 bases, with 9 bases spanning the gap. The CDR3 DNA follows: TGTGCCAGCAGCTTCGGGGGTTCCGAGCAGTACTTC. Its protein product is CASSFGGSEQYF.

This chain connects TRBV11-2 to TRBJ2-3, with a possible D match to TRBD2 (5 bases). Trimming took 5 bases from V and 0 from J, leaving 15 bases between them. Germline V gene sequence: CDR1 SGHAT, CDR2 FQNNGV. The length of the CDR3 is 16 residues. CDR3 nucleotide sequence: TGTGCCAGCAGCCCAGGACTTGCGTTAAGCACAGATACGCAGTATTTT. It specifies CASSPGLALSTDTQYF.

The chain employs TRBV7-3 and TRBJ2-1; no clear D gene. CDR3 length: 14 residues. Germline CDR1 reads SGHTA; CDR2 reads FQGTGA. V lost 1 base and J 5 bases, leaving 9 bases between the germline ends. CDR3 protein: CASSLIGQNNEQFF. The CDR3 bases are TGTGCCAGCAGCTTAATTGGGCAAAACAATGAGCAGTTCTTC.

This chain connects TRBV6-5 to TRBJ1-1; 8 bases align to TRBD1. V dropped 5 bases and J dropped 9; count of bases not matched to a gene: 8. The CDR3 runs to 13 residues. Germline CDR1 and CDR2: MNHEY and SVGAGI. The CDR3, as DNA: TGTGCCAGCAGTCCGGGACAGGCTCTGAAAGCTTTCTTT. This sequence encodes CASSPGQALKAFF.